The clone carrying this T cell receptor (beta chain) showed up just once. The antigen remains undetermined. The data belong to a study of shared clonotypes between healthy human individuals. Looking at the study overall: Aged between 18 and 49, the donors were a couple of women and a few men. Plates per donor: three CD4 naive, three CD4 memory, two CD8 naive, one CD8 memory.

Sequencing used immunoSEQ multiplex PCR; TCRdb keeps in-frame clones, though not all of them. Counted here are some 2.1 million clones, 85% to 95% occurring once; the ten biggest clones make up approximately 0.13%. Trimming stripped 4 bases from V and 0 bases from J, with 10 bases between. This CDR3 is built from 14 residues. The V gene's germline CDR1 is SGHTS and CDR2 YDEGEE. General observations from the study: Approximately 4.9% of naive CD4 clonotypes were shared across a few donors. Against clonotypes common to all four donors, non-shared ones had lower generation probabilities.

What was sequenced was naive CD4+ T cells sorted from blood. Stated subset: CD45RA+ positively selected. The chain combines TRBV5-8 with TRBJ1-1; possible D gene TRBD1, 6 bases. This TCR was recovered from a man between 18 and 29 years old in good health. The CDR3, as DNA: TGTGCCAGCAGCCTCAGGACAGTGAACACTGAAGCTTTCTTT. It codes for CASSLRTVNTEAFF.